The 17 T cell receptor beta chains presented below share a single source sample, sequenced in a study of T cell clonotyping in hematopoietic cell transplantation. Repertoires were generated with immunoSEQ multiplex PCR, while TCRdb's copy carries only in-frame clones and drops some. This sample has 9,500 to 15,000 clones, with roughly 89% found just once. Material for sequencing was peripheral blood mononuclear cells. The receptors derive from a human donor who either received an allogeneic hematopoietic cell transplant for a myeloid malignancy or was a related donor (not recorded which). Some clones in this sample may be carry-over from other donors' samples.

This clone appeared a few times. The chain combines TRBV2 with TRBJ1-2; D is unclear. The V gene lost 5 bases and the J gene lost 8 bases, with 12 bases spanning the gap. There are 12 residues in the CDR3. The germline V gene has CDR1 SNHLY and CDR2 FYNNEI. The chain's CDR3 is CASSTGSLGYTF. The CDR3 DNA reads as TGTGCCAGCAGTACGGGGTCCTTGGGCTACACCTTC.

The CDR3 protein is CASSLEELSSYNEQFF. CDR3 nucleotide sequence: TGCGCCAGCAGCTTGGAGGAGTTAAGCTCCTACAATGAGCAGTTCTTC. This sequence joins TRBV5-1 and TRBJ2-1, with no clear D. Per the germline V gene, CDR1 is SGHRS and CDR2 is YFSETQ. The CDR3 is made up of 16 amino acids. V lost 0 bases and J lost 0, with 10 bases in between.

The V call is TRBV14, the J call TRBJ2-4; 7 nucleotides align to TRBD1. Germline trimming cut 4 bases from V and 6 bases from J; bases unmatched to any gene: 9. Per germline, CDR1 SGHDN and CDR2 FVKESK. This CDR3 spans 15 amino acids. This CDR3 is CASSPGPNRGNIQYF. The CDR3 DNA is TGTGCCAGCAGCCCAGGACCTAACAGGGGAAACATTCAGTACTTC.

The chain is built from TRBV18 and TRBJ2-2; maybe TRBD1 (5 bases). The germline V gene encodes CDR1 KGHSH and CDR2 LQKENI. The CDR3 covers 16 residues. The V end was cut by 0 bases, the J end by 1 base, with 9 bases between. The CDR3, as DNA: TGTGCCAGCTCACCACCCGGACATGAGAACACCGGGGAGCTGTTTTTT. Encoded protein: CASSPPGHENTGELFF.

The chain uses TRBV9 and TRBJ1-1; the D is unclear. The germline V and J ends were trimmed by 0 bases and 1 base, with 7 bases remaining between them. The CDR3 loop spans 14 amino acids. Germline V CDR1 and CDR2: SGDLS, YYNGEE. As DNA, the CDR3 is TGTGCCAGCAGCGTAGTAGCAGGGAACACTGAAGCTTTCTTT. Translation gives CASSVVAGNTEAFF.

This chain joins TRBV29-1 and TRBJ2-7; D possibly corresponds to TRBD1 (5 bases). Germline CDR1 reads SQVTM; CDR2 reads ANQGSEA. Trimming took off 0 bases at V and 4 bases at J, with 7 bases between the two ends. The CDR3 is 12 amino acids. CDR3 DNA: TGCAGCGTTGAAGATCCAGGGTACGAGCAGTACTTC. Protein sequence: CSVEDPGYEQYF.

A single count supports this clone. The V and J genes are TRBV9 and TRBJ2-7; 8 nucleotides match TRBD1. The CDR3 length is 15 residues. Germline V gene data show CDR1 as SGDLS and CDR2 as YYNGEE. V shed 3 bases and J 0 bases; nucleotides not matched to a gene: 5. The CDR3 nucleotides read TGTGCCAGCAGCGCCGCCGGGACAGGCTCCTACGAGCAGTACTTC. This encodes CASSAAGTGSYEQYF.

The gene calls are TRBV5-1 and TRBJ1-2; 8 bases are shared with TRBD1. Trimming at V came to 1 base and at J to 2 bases, leaving 4 bases not matched to a gene. CDR1 and CDR2 (germline): SGHRS, YFSETQ. The CDR3 runs 15 residues. The DNA for the CDR3 is TGCGCCAGCAGCTTGAGGACAGGGAACAACTATGGCTACACCTTC. As protein: CASSLRTGNNYGYTF.

The rearrangement links TRBV9 to TRBJ2-1; TRBD1 might be the D (6 bases). The CDR3 runs to 15 residues. Trimming took 5 bases from V and 8 from J, leaving 20 bases between them. Germline loops: CDR1 SGDLS, CDR2 YYNGEE. This CDR3 reads CASSLGGALRYEQFF. The DNA for the CDR3 is TGTGCCAGCAGTCTAGGGGGAGCCCTAAGGTATGAGCAGTTCTTC.

This clone occurred once. DNA of the CDR3: TGTGCCAGCAGCGTATCCAACAGTAACTATGGCTACACCTTC. Its protein is CASSVSNSNYGYTF. V is TRBV9 and J is TRBJ1-2; no clear D gene. The germline V and J ends were trimmed by 1 base and 1 base, with 8 bases remaining between them. This CDR3 is built from 14 residues. Germline assignment: CDR1 SGDLS and CDR2 YYNGEE. Full variable domain (missing parts from reference TRBV9 and TRBJ1-2): DSGVTQTPKHLITATGQRVTLRCSPRSGDLSVYWYQQSLDQGLQFLIQYYNGEERAKGNILERFSAQQFPDLHSELNLSSLELGDSALYFCASSVSNSNYGYTFGSGTRLTVV.

V is TRBV4-2 and J is TRBJ1-4, with D perhaps matching TRBD1 (5 bases). V was cut by 1 base and J by 6 bases, with 9 bases left in between. This CDR3 contains 14 residues. CDR1 is LGHNA and CDR2 is YNFKEQ in the germline V gene. The CDR3 loop is CASSQGKGDEKLFF. The DNA of the CDR3 is TGTGCCAGCAGCCAAGGGAAAGGGGATGAAAAACTGTTTTTT.

This clone was counted once. The chain recombines TRBV7-9 with TRBJ2-1; D not resolved. Germline-derived CDR1 and CDR2 are SEHNR and FQNEAQ (reference sequence). Deletions cut 4 bases from V and 0 bases from J, with 10 bases between. This CDR3 contains 15 residues. CDR3 protein: CASSSDGRSYNEQFF. The DNA of the CDR3 is TGTGCCAGCAGCTCCGACGGACGCTCCTACAATGAGCAGTTCTTC.

The V and J genes are TRBV2 and TRBJ2-3, with TRBD2 matching 11 bases. The CDR3 spans 15 residues. With 3 bases clipped from V and 8 bases from J, the junction kept 7 bases outside the gene matches. The germline CDR1 and CDR2 sequences are SNHLY and FYNNEI. CDR3 sequence: CASSDGTSGGVTQYF. The CDR3 nucleotides read TGTGCCAGCAGTGACGGAACTAGCGGGGGAGTTACGCAGTATTTT.

The rearrangement joins TRBV19 to TRBJ1-2, with no clear D. Germline V CDR1 and CDR2: LNHDA, SQIVND (reference sequence). This CDR3 contains 14 residues. Trimming took off 1 base at V and 4 bases at J, with 10 bases between the two ends. The CDR3 region is CASSIAPWGYGYTF. CDR3 DNA sequence: TGTGCCAGTAGTATAGCACCCTGGGGCTATGGCTACACCTTC.

This chain connects TRBV7-3 to TRBJ1-6, with no clear D. Germline V CDR1 and CDR2: SGHTA, FQGTGA. This CDR3 is built from 12 residues. Deletions cut 3 bases from V and 7 bases from J, with 4 bases between. CDR3 protein: CASSFRNSPLHF. The CDR3 bases are TGTGCCAGCAGCTTCAGGAATTCACCCCTCCACTTT.

In this sample, this clone turned up once. The rearrangement links TRBV4-2 to TRBJ2-5; 8 nucleotides match TRBD1. V gave up 0 bases and J gave up 2 bases; unmatched junction bases: 5. Germline CDR1 and CDR2: LGHNA and YNFKEQ. The CDR3 totals 16 residues. The CDR3 here is CASSQDQRQGQETQYF. CDR3 DNA: TGTGCCAGCAGCCAAGATCAAAGACAGGGGCAAGAGACCCAGTACTTC.

This clone was detected a few times. This rearrangement joins TRBV30 to TRBJ1-1; D may be TRBD1 (5 bases). This CDR3 contains 13 residues. V lost 3 bases and J 2 bases, leaving 10 bases between the germline ends. Germline loops: CDR1 GTSNPN, CDR2 SVGIG (reference sequence). The CDR3 nucleotides read TGTGCCTGGAGCGACAGCGTAAACACTGAAGCTTTCTTT. This codes for CAWSDSVNTEAFF.